Listed below are T cell receptor beta chains from one sample, sequenced in a study of identical twins. MiXCR, applied by TCRdb to the 5' RACE reads, yields one record per CDR3 protein. The sample lists around 1.7 million distinct CDR3 sequences, 32% seen once, with around 0.3% in the top ten. Material for sequencing was cord blood. The receptors shown here come from a newborn girl in good health. CDR3s include the opening cysteine and the closing phenylalanine or tryptophan. Each record gives: clone size, V gene, J gene, D gene, CDR3 protein, CDR3 DNA. A D gene is named only where the DNA matches it firmly. Clone size, where shown, is once, few, many, or a class for clones that have expanded.

size: -
V: TRBV7-7
J: TRBJ2-7
D: -
CDR3: CASSYSFGNEQYF
DNA: TGTGCCAGCAGCTATAGTTTTGGCAATGAGCAGTACTTC

size: -
V: TRBV3-1
J: TRBJ2-1
D: -
CDR3: CASSVGDSNEQFF
DNA: TGTGCCAGCAGTGTCGGGGATAGTAATGAGCAGTTCTTC

size: few
V: TRBV7-9
J: TRBJ1-6
D: -
CDR3: CASSLVGTRDNSPLHF
DNA: TGTGCCAGCAGCTTAGTAGGGACAAGGGATAATTCACCCCTCCACTTT

size: -
V: TRBV25-1
J: TRBJ2-5
D: -
CDR3: CASSELGAETQYF
DNA: TGTGCCAGCAGTGAATTAGGGGCGGAGACCCAGTACTTC

size: few
V: TRBV20-1
J: TRBJ2-5
D: TRBD2
CDR3: CSARDQVGGYQETQYF
DNA: TGCAGTGCTAGAGATCAAGTGGGAGGGTACCAAGAGACCCAGTACTTC

size: -
V: TRBV20-1
J: TRBJ1-6
D: -
CDR3: CSASNPPHF
DNA: TGCAGTGCTAGTAACCCCCCCCACTTT

size: few
V: TRBV6-6
J: TRBJ1-5
D: TRBD1
CDR3: CASSYWDSNQPQHF
DNA: TGTGCCAGCAGTTACTGGGACAGTAATCAGCCCCAGCATTTT

size: few
V: TRBV7-9
J: TRBJ1-2
D: -
CDR3: CASRNPADRSPNYGYTF
DNA: TGTGCCAGCAGGAATCCCGCCGACAGGAGCCCTAACTATGGCTACACCTTC

size: few
V: TRBV4-2
J: TRBJ1-5
D: -
CDR3: CASSLQRGDQPQHF
DNA: TGTGCCAGCAGCCTCCAGCGGGGGGATCAGCCCCAGCATTTT

size: -
V: TRBV12-3/TRBV12-4
J: TRBJ1-6
D: TRBD1
CDR3: CASSSQQGDSPLHF
DNA: TGTGCCAGCAGTTCCCAACAGGGGGATTCACCCCTCCACTTT

size: few
V: TRBV7-2
J: TRBJ2-3
D: TRBD2
CDR3: CASSLVVGLGDTQYF
DNA: TGTGCCAGCAGCTTAGTTGTCGGACTAGGAGATACGCAGTATTTT

size: -
V: TRBV27
J: TRBJ2-3
D: -
CDR3: CASSYRLKVSPRYF
DNA: TGTGCCAGCAGCTACCGCCTCAAGGTGTCTCCGCGGTATTTT

size: few
V: TRBV20-1
J: TRBJ1-1
D: -
CDR3: CSARDLGRMTEAFF
DNA: TGCAGTGCTAGAGATCTCGGCAGGATGACTGAAGCTTTCTTT

size: -
V: TRBV4-1
J: TRBJ2-1
D: TRBD2
CDR3: CASSQGSGVIEQFF
DNA: TGCGCCAGCAGCCAAGGAAGCGGGGTTATTGAGCAGTTCTTC

size: many
V: TRBV5-1
J: TRBJ2-4
D: -
CDR3: CASSLSSGAENIQYF
DNA: TGCGCCAGCAGCTTGAGTTCAGGGGCTGAAAACATTCAGTACTTC

size: -
V: TRBV5-1
J: TRBJ2-6
D: -
CDR3: CASSLVVVGANVLTF
DNA: TGCGCCAGCAGCTTGGTGGTGGTCGGGGCCAACGTCCTGACTTTC

size: -
V: TRBV28
J: TRBJ2-7
D: -
CDR3: CASSLWGARNEQYF
DNA: TGTGCCAGCAGTTTATGGGGGGCACGGAATGAGCAGTACTTC

size: -
V: TRBV12-3/TRBV12-4
J: TRBJ1-5
D: -
CDR3: CASSFRLNQPQHF
DNA: TGTGCCAGCAGTTTTAGGCTAAATCAGCCCCAGCATTTT

size: -
V: TRBV10-3
J: TRBJ2-3
D: TRBD2
CDR3: CAISNPSGVNTQYF
DNA: TGTGCCATCAGTAATCCTAGCGGGGTTAATACGCAGTATTTT

size: -
V: TRBV24-1
J: TRBJ2-7
D: -
CDR3: CATSVPGTGNHNEQYF
DNA: TGTGCCACCAGTGTCCCCGGGACTGGCAACCACAATGAGCAGTACTTC

size: -
V: TRBV30
J: TRBJ2-2
D: TRBD2
CDR3: CASPSGRVQTGELFF
DNA: TGTGCCTCCCCGTCGGGGAGGGTACAAACCGGGGAGCTGTTTTTT

size: -
V: TRBV20-1
J: TRBJ1-1
D: -
CDR3: CSATQGFTEAFF
DNA: TGCAGTGCTACACAGGGTTTCACTGAAGCTTTCTTT

size: -
V: TRBV7-2
J: TRBJ2-7
D: -
CDR3: CASSPVGVSGSYEQYF
DNA: TGTGCCAGCAGCCCCGTGGGGGTAAGTGGCTCCTACGAGCAGTACTTC

size: few
V: TRBV4-1
J: TRBJ2-5
D: -
CDR3: CASSQETGSGTQYF
DNA: TGCGCCAGCAGCCAAGAAACCGGGTCCGGGACCCAGTACTTC